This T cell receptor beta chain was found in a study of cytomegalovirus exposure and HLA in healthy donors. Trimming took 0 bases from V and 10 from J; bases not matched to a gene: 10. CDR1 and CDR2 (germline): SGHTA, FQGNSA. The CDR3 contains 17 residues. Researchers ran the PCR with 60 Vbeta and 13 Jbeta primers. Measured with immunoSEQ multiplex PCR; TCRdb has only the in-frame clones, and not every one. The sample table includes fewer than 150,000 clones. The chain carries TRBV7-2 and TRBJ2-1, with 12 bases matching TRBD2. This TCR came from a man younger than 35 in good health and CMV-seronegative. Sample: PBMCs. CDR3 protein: CASSLAVPTSGRNEQFF. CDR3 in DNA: TGTGCCAGCAGCTTAGCGGTCCCCACTAGCGGGAGGAACGAGCAGTTCTTC.